The T cell receptor beta chain under discussion was sequenced for a study of blood T cell repertoires in COVID-19. Turning to the study itself: Spain, Italy and the United States supplied samples that represented acute and convalescent COVID-19. PBMCs, B-cell-depleted T cells, or T cells provided the cDNA or gDNA that made up the material.

TCRdb keeps only in-frame clones here, not all; method: immunoSEQ multiplex PCR. The sample holds some 150,000 clones; 80% to 85% are singletons and the top ten take more than 3.5%. This clone has only one observation. The sequencing sample was made of peripheral blood. The TCR was taken from a woman in her sixties or seventies with acute or convalescent COVID-19.

CDR3 sequence (DNA): TGTGCCAGCAGTTCGGGCTGGGGACTCCACACAGATACGCAGTATTTT. The encoded protein is CASSSGWGLHTDTQYF. J is TRBJ2-3 and V is TRBV6-2 or TRBV6-3, with D perhaps matching TRBD2 (6 bases). CDR1 and CDR2 from the germline V gene are MNHEY and SVGEGT. Trimming shortened V by 4 bases and J by 2 bases, and 16 bases separated the two germline ends. The CDR3 runs to 16 residues.